These 30 T cell receptor beta chains came from one sample sequenced in a study of blood T cell repertoires in COVID-19. Only in-frame clones appear in the TCRdb table, and some are missing; sequencing was by immunoSEQ multiplex PCR. Of approximately 160,000 clones in the sample, more than 70% are singletons; the top ten hold about 7%. Sequenced material: peripheral blood. The receptor source for this set is a man aged 45-60 years with active or convalescent COVID-19.

The count of this clone is one. The chain joins TRBV9 to TRBJ1-2; D possibly corresponds to TRBD1 (5 bases). CDR1 and CDR2 (germline): SGDLS, YYNGEE. The CDR3 is 14 amino acids. Deletions cut 0 bases from V and 10 bases from J, with 16 bases between. The DNA for the CDR3 is TGTGCCAGCAGCGTAGGGGGGGTTCACGGCGACTACACCTTC. The encoded protein is CASSVGGVHGDYTF.

The chain has TRBV4-2 and TRBJ1-5, with 9 bases that match TRBD1. The CDR3 is 16 amino acids. CDR1 is LGHNA, CDR2 YNFKEQ, per germline. J was trimmed by 6 bases and V by 6 bases; bases with no gene match: 12. CDR3 sequence: CASSPSGTGNFQPQHF. CDR3 DNA sequence: TGTGCCAGCAGTCCTTCGGGGACAGGGAATTTTCAGCCCCAGCATTTT.

The V gene is TRBV7-3, the J gene TRBJ2-3; no firm D call. CDR1 is SGHTA, CDR2 FQGTGA, per germline. The CDR3 runs 17 residues. Trimming stripped 5 bases from V and 4 bases from J, with 22 bases between. The CDR3 loop is CASSPYPGHHFADTQYF. The CDR3 region has the DNA TGTGCCAGCAGCCCTTACCCCGGTCATCACTTCGCAGATACGCAGTATTTT. The variable domain in full, completed from reference TRBV7-3 and TRBJ2-3, reads GAGVSQTPSNKVTEKGKYVELRCDPISGHTALYWYRQSLGQGPEFLIYFQGTGAADDSGLPNDRFFAVRPEGSVSTLKIQRTERGDSAVYLCASSPYPGHHFADTQYFGPGTRLTVL.

The chain employs TRBV5-4 and TRBJ2-3; 12 nucleotides align to TRBD2. V dropped 6 bases and J dropped 4; count of bases not matched to a gene: 12. The CDR3 runs to 17 residues. Germline CDR1 is SGHNT and CDR2 is YYREEE (reference sequence). The CDR3 DNA sequence: TGTGCCAGCACCCCCCCTCCTAGCGGGGGGGCTCCAGATACGCAGTATTTT. It codes for CASTPPPSGGAPDTQYF.

This clone was found a few times. This chain connects TRBV28 to TRBJ2-7, with 10 bases lining up with TRBD1. The germline V gene encodes CDR1 MDHEN and CDR2 SYDVKM. The trim removed 6 bases at V and 4 bases at J, leaving 9 bases unmatched. This CDR3 contains 15 residues. The CDR3 region has the DNA TGTGCCAGCAGCCCCGTGGGGGACAGGGGTTACGAGCAGTACTTC. It codes for CASSPVGDRGYEQYF.

The chain combines TRBV7-8 with TRBJ1-4, with TRBD1 as a possible D gene (6 bases). Trimming left V 5 bases short and J 4 bases short, with 17 bases between. CDR1 SGHVS and CDR2 FQNEAQ come from the germline V gene. The CDR3 has 16 residues. CDR3 sequence reads: CASSPERTVVNEKLFF. In nucleotides, the CDR3 is TGTGCCAGCAGCCCAGAGAGGACAGTTGTTAATGAAAAACTGTTTTTT.

This clone was seen only once. J is TRBJ2-7 and V is TRBV5-8; 7 bases are a match to TRBD1. The ends lost 7 bases at V and 0 bases at J; junction bases unmatched: 16. The V gene's germline CDR1 is SGHTS and CDR2 YDEGEE. CDR3 length: 17 residues. Written as DNA, the CDR3 is TGTGCCAGCTTCACAGGGGTTGACACGGGGAGCTCCTACGAGCAGTACTTC. Its protein is CASFTGVDTGSSYEQYF.

This clone was seen a single time. The chain has TRBV7-3 and TRBJ2-1; D possibly corresponds to TRBD2 (6 bases). CDR3 length: 13 amino acids. With 5 bases removed from V and 7 bases from J, the gap between germline ends came to 12 bases. Germline CDR1 and CDR2: SGHTA and FQGTGA. Here the CDR3 DNA reads TGTGCCAGCAGCACCCAGCGGGCAAATGAGCAGTTCTTC. Residues: CASSTQRANEQFF.

The chain carries TRBV24-1 and TRBJ2-1, with 10 nucleotides matching TRBD2. Germline V gene sequence: CDR1 KGHDR, CDR2 SFDVKD. The length of the CDR3 is 16 residues. Losses at the gene ends were 4 bases for V and 7 bases for J; bases not matched to a gene: 9. The CDR3 coding sequence is TGTGCCACCAGTGAAACAGCGGGACTAGCGAAGAATGAGCAGTTCTTC. Protein sequence: CATSETAGLAKNEQFF.

The V gene is TRBV7-2, the J gene TRBJ1-2; D may be TRBD1 (6 bases). Germline CDR1 reads SGHTA; CDR2 reads FQGNSA. Trimming stripped 4 bases from V and 4 bases from J, with 7 bases between. The CDR3 length is 12 residues. The CDR3 DNA follows: TGTGCCAGCAGCTCGACAGGCTATGGCTACACCTTC. Translating gives CASSSTGYGYTF. The entire variable domain, with the rest obtained from reference TRBV7-2 and TRBJ1-2, is as follows: GAGVSQSPSNKVTEKGKDVELRCDPISGHTALYWYRQSLGQGLEFLIYFQGNSAPDKSGLPSDRFSAERTGGSVSTLTIQRTQQEDSAVYLCASSSTGYGYTFGSGTRLTVV.

The chain recombines TRBV20-1 with TRBJ1-4, with 9 bases identical to TRBD1. CDR3 size: 14 residues. J was trimmed by 6 bases and V by 3 bases; bases with no gene match: 5. The germline gives CDR1 DFQATT, CDR2 SNEGSKA (reference sequence). The CDR3 sequence is CSASRRQGDEKLFF. CDR3 DNA: TGCAGTGCTAGTAGAAGACAGGGGGATGAAAAACTGTTTTTT.

This chain uses TRBV15 with TRBJ2-4; D gene unclear. This CDR3 is built from 16 residues. V dropped 0 bases and J dropped 0 bases, with 9 bases sitting between them. The germline V gene encodes CDR1 LNHNV and CDR2 YYDKDF (reference sequence). The CDR3 sequence: CATSREVGPAKNIQYF. The CDR3 DNA sequence: TGTGCCACCAGCAGAGAAGTGGGCCCAGCCAAAAACATTCAGTACTTC.

The chain carries TRBV2 and TRBJ2-1; maybe TRBD2 (5 bases). Trimming cost V 2 bases and J 0 bases, with 11 bases left between them. The germline V gene encodes CDR1 SNHLY and CDR2 FYNNEI. The CDR3 has 16 residues. CDR3 coding DNA: TGTGCCAGCAGTGAATACCCTGAGGGCTCCTACAATGAGCAGTTCTTC. Protein: CASSEYPEGSYNEQFF.

The V gene is TRBV7-9, the J gene TRBJ1-4, with TRBD1 matching 7 bases. J was trimmed by 3 bases and V by 5 bases; bases with no gene match: 6. Germline-derived CDR1 and CDR2 are SEHNR and FQNEAQ (reference sequence). The CDR3 spans 15 residues. The CDR3 protein is CASSPTGAPNEKLFF. CDR3 coding DNA: TGTGCCAGCAGCCCTACAGGGGCCCCTAATGAAAAACTGTTTTTT.

The genes are TRBV10-3 and TRBJ1-5, with 7 nucleotides matching TRBD1. J lost 5 bases, V lost 5 bases, and 6 bases had no gene match. Germline CDR1 is ENHRY and CDR2 is SYGVKD. The CDR3 is 14 amino acids. CDR3 sequence reads: CAISQGDSDQPQHF. CDR3 nucleotides: TGTGCCATCAGTCAGGGGGACTCAGATCAGCCCCAGCATTTT.

The rearrangement uses TRBV19 and TRBJ1-5, with a weak D call TRBD1 (6 bases). V lost 7 bases and J 6 bases, leaving 16 bases between the germline ends. This CDR3 contains 14 residues. The germline V gene has CDR1 LNHDA and CDR2 SQIVND (reference sequence). This CDR3 reads CASTQGGAGQPQHF. For the CDR3, the DNA is TGTGCCAGTACTCAAGGGGGGGCGGGTCAGCCCCAGCATTTT.

The rearrangement uses TRBV6-1 and TRBJ2-5; the match to TRBD2 covers 7 bases. The CDR3 loop spans 16 amino acids. The J segment lost 1 base and the V segment lost 4 bases, leaving 9 bases of the junction unmatched. Germline-derived CDR1 and CDR2 are MNHNS and SASEGT. The DNA for the CDR3 is TGTGCCAGCAGTGGGCTAGCGGACTCCTTCCAAGAGACCCAGTACTTC. Protein product: CASSGLADSFQETQYF.

This chain uses TRBV5-1 with TRBJ2-5; 11 bases fit TRBD1. J gave up 2 bases and V 3 bases, and 3 bases lay outside the gene matches. The CDR3 contains 15 residues. Germline CDR1 is SGHRS and CDR2 is YFSETQ. The CDR3 nucleotides are TGCGCCAGCAGCTCCGGGACAGGGGGGCAAGAGACCCAGTACTTC. It translates to CASSSGTGGQETQYF.

V and J are TRBV19 and TRBJ1-1; no firm D call. V lost 11 bases and J 1 base, leaving 14 bases between the germline ends. Germline V lookup: CDR1 LNHDA, CDR2 SQIVND (reference sequence). The CDR3 is 13 residues long. The DNA for the CDR3 is TGTGCCGCGGGGAGGTCTAGGAACACTGAAGCTTTCTTT. Protein: CAAGRSRNTEAFF.

The rearrangement uses TRBV7-8 and TRBJ2-1; 7 bases are a match to TRBD2. The germline V gene has CDR1 SGHVS and CDR2 FQNEAQ. J lost 0 bases, V lost 5 bases, and 4 bases had no gene match. The CDR3 loop spans 15 amino acids. The chain's CDR3 is CASSATGGSYNEQFF. In DNA, the CDR3 is TGTGCCAGCAGCGCAACGGGGGGCTCCTACAATGAGCAGTTCTTC. Together with reference TRBV7-8 and TRBJ2-1, the CDR3 gives the full variable domain: GAGVSQSPRYKVAKRGQDVALRCDPISGHVSLFWYQQALGQGPEFLTYFQNEAQLDKSGLPSDRFFAERPEGSVSTLKIQRTQQEDSAVYLCASSATGGSYNEQFFGPGTRLTVL.

A few counts support this clone. The chain has TRBV9 and TRBJ1-2; D is possibly TRBD1 (5 bases). There are 15 residues in the CDR3. Germline V gene lookup returns CDR1 SGDLS and CDR2 YYNGEE. V was clipped by 2 bases and J by 0 bases, with 11 bases between them. The CDR3, as DNA: TGTGCCAGCAGCGTTGGACACCGGGCTAACTATGGCTACACCTTC. Its protein product is CASSVGHRANYGYTF.

The gene calls are TRBV3-1 (or the pseudogene TRBV3-2) and TRBJ2-7, with a tentative D call TRBD2 (6 bases). This CDR3 region has 15 residues. The germline V and J ends were trimmed by 7 bases and 3 bases, with 19 bases remaining between them. Per germline, CDR1 LGHDT and CDR2 YNNKEL (reference sequence). The CDR3 protein is CASTATLAVLYEQYF. CDR3 nucleotide sequence: TGTGCCAGCACCGCAACTTTAGCGGTCCTCTACGAGCAGTACTTC.

The genes are TRBV29-1 and TRBJ1-2; 7 bases match TRBD1. CDR3 size: 13 residues. CDR1 and CDR2 (germline): SQVTM, ANQGSEA. J lost 5 bases, V lost 6 bases, and 9 bases had no gene match. CDR3 loop: CSVAPGTEYGYTF. DNA of the CDR3: TGCAGCGTGGCACCCGGGACAGAATATGGCTACACCTTC.

V and J are TRBV7-6 and TRBJ2-5, with a weak D call TRBD2 (6 bases). Germline V lookup: CDR1 SGHVS, CDR2 FNYEAQ. This CDR3 region has 13 residues. Trimming took off 3 bases at V and 8 bases at J, with 13 bases between the two ends. The DNA of the CDR3 is TGTGCCAGCAGCTTGGCCGGGACTCCCACCCAGTACTTC. It translates to CASSLAGTPTQYF.

The chain couples TRBV29-1 to TRBJ2-6; D remains ambiguous. The CDR3 consists of 12 residues. CDR1 and CDR2 (germline): SQVTM, ANQGSEA. Trimming removed 6 bases at V and 0 bases at J, with 3 bases between. The CDR3 DNA sequence: TGCAGCGTCCACTCTGGGGCCAACGTCCTGACTTTC. It specifies CSVHSGANVLTF.

The V gene is TRBV4-1, the J gene TRBJ1-2; 7 bases align to TRBD1. In germline, CDR1 is MGHRA, CDR2 YSYEKL. V dropped 0 bases and J dropped 1; count of bases not matched to a gene: 11. The CDR3 is made up of 18 amino acids. Written as DNA, the CDR3 is TGCGCCAGCAGCCAAGACCGGGACAGTTACGTCGTTAACTATGGCTACACCTTC. Its translation is CASSQDRDSYVVNYGYTF.

This clone was observed a single time. The V and J genes are TRBV6-2 or TRBV6-3 and TRBJ2-7; D possibly corresponds to TRBD2 (5 bases). The CDR3 runs to 14 residues. The V gene's germline CDR1 is MNHEY and CDR2 SVGEGT. The germline V and J ends were trimmed by 3 bases and 3 bases, with 12 bases remaining between them. The CDR3 DNA reads as TGTGCCAGCAGTTATGAAGTACGGGGCTACGAGCAGTACTTC. This gives the protein CASSYEVRGYEQYF.

This chain joins TRBV2 and TRBJ1-1, with D maybe TRBD1 (6 bases). Germline CDR1 is SNHLY and CDR2 is FYNNEI. This CDR3 has 13 amino acids. As DNA, the CDR3 is TGTGCAGGGGAGGGGGAACTAGAGACTGAAGCTTTCTTT. It yields the protein CAGEGELETEAFF.

This clone was recorded many times. The chain combines TRBV6-6 with TRBJ2-3, with TRBD1 identical over 9 bases. Germline CDR1 and CDR2: MNHNY and SVGAGI (reference sequence). This CDR3 is built from 15 residues. V gave up 5 bases and J gave up 4 bases; unmatched junction bases: 7. The CDR3 protein is CASSLGQGGSDTQYF. As DNA, the CDR3 is TGTGCCAGCAGTCTGGGACAGGGTGGGTCAGATACGCAGTATTTT.

With regard to this clone: At the DNA level, this CDR3 is encoded by other sequences in the same sample as well. This chain uses TRBV18 with TRBJ2-1, with 8 bases that match TRBD1. Per the germline V gene, CDR1 is KGHSH and CDR2 is LQKENI. V gave up 2 bases and J gave up 4 bases; unmatched junction bases: 4. The CDR3 extends over 15 amino acids. The CDR3 coding sequence is TGTGCCAGCTCACCAAGGACAGGGTCGTACAATGAGCAGTTCTTC. Its translation is CASSPRTGSYNEQFF.